The sequence of this T cell receptor (beta chain) was determined in a study of T-cell memory formation after mild COVID-19 (dated by TCRdb to the early 2020s). Study-wide context: TCR sequence clusters from the two donors were found to be largely donor specific. In a couple of donors, T-cell clones that expanded and contracted after mild COVID-19 were followed by sequencing TCRalpha and TCRbeta repertoires longitudinally. The cohort comprised two young, previously healthy adult volunteers, one female and one male. Results and caveats for the whole study, not just this receptor: The study covered only two mild cases, and larger cohorts including severe cases with pre-infection samples were considered necessary. Contracting CD4+ clones turned up mainly in the CM and EM memory subsets, whereas EMRA was where CD8+ clones were enriched. Some responding clones were detected in pre-infection memory, which suggested that pre-existing cross-reactive memory T cells had joined the SARS-CoV-2 response. From day 15 to 85, contracting clones showed balanced CD4/CD8 phenotypes, whereas a second wave of clones that expanded from day 15 to 37 leaned towards CD4+. SARS-CoV-2 specificity was not confirmed for the second-wave clones peaking on day 37.

TCRdb lists the instrument as Illumina NovaSeq 6000. cDNA libraries for TCRalpha and TCRbeta were prepared by 5'RACE using constant-segment primers, with sample barcodes and unique molecular identifiers added. Trizol reagent was used to extract RNA from every sample. Library amplification was performed in two PCR steps, and a second sample barcode and Illumina TruSeq adapters were introduced in the second step. Sequencing of the libraries was done on an Illumina NovaSeq, producing 2 x 150 bp paired-end reads. On the authors' methods: Demultiplexing of reads and collapsing into UMI-guided consensus sequences were performed with migec v1.2.7. Using mixcr v2.1.11, UMI consensuses were aligned to TRA and TRB V and J templates and then assembled into clonotypes. A clonotype was counted as expanded or contracted only when both edgeR and NoisET called the clonotype significant, with the noise models trained on biological replicates. edgeR calls used a false discovery rate-adjusted p below 0.01 and a log2 fold-change threshold of 1. As an exploratory analysis of dynamics, PCA with hierarchical clustering was applied to max-normalized trajectories of the 1000 most abundant clonotypes. Separately sequenced CD4+ and CD8+ repertoires were used to assign the CD4 or CD8 phenotype of responding clones. TCRdb reprocessed the public reads (quality trimming at Q25 with fastp, clone calling with MiXCR) and kept in-frame beta chains. Rows are unified per CDR3 protein, each entry keeping the most common DNA and genes. The V and J calls were determined by TCRdb, not by the authors. The sample yields about 600,000 distinct CDR3 sequences; less than 25% were counted once. The ten largest make up 7.5% to 9.5% of the sample.

Ficoll-Paque density gradient centrifugation was used to isolate PBMCs. Turning to this clonotype: Its antigen target is currently unknown. The sample holds no much larger clone one base away, and base qualities are not on file.

Sequenced sample: PBMCs or a T cell subset sorted from them (not recorded which). The TCR sequence derives from an adult woman who had mild COVID-19 (a few samples of this study predate the infection). The sample titles of this study are shuffled in the database, so cell type and time point are left out; the donor was told from shared clones.

The CDR3 here reads CSVGRGGQPQHF. The nucleotide sequence reads TGCAGCGTTGGGCGCGGGGGTCAGCCCCAGCATTTT. The rearrangement combines TRBV29-1 with TRBJ1-5; TRBD1 is a weak D gene call, 5 bases matching. A distance of 10 bases separates the germline ends of V and J, which lose 4 bases and 6 bases respectively. From cysteine to phenylalanine, the CDR3 is 12 amino acids long. CDR3 DNA only is kept here, 36 bases in frame from base 1. CDR1 and CDR2 are read off the germline V gene as SQVTM and ANQGSEA.